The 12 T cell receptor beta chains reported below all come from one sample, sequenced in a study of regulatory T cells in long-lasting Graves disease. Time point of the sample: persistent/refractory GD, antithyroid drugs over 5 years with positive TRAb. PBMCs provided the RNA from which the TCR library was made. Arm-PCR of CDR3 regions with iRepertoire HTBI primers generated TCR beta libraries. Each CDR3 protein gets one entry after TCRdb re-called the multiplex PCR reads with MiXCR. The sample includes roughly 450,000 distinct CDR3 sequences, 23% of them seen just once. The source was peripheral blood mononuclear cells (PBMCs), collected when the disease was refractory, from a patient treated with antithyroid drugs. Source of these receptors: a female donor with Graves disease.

CDR3 coding DNA: TGTGCCAGCCATCCTCGCGCGGGTTCAGGATACACCTTC. Protein product: CASHPRAGSGYTF. The rearrangement joins TRBV7-2 to TRBJ1-2; D not certain. The V gene's germline CDR1 is SGHTA and CDR2 FQGNSA. Between the trimmed V and J ends, which lost 8 bases and 11 bases, there was a span of 21 bases. The CDR3 covers 13 residues. Together with reference TRBV7-2 and TRBJ1-2, the CDR3 gives the full variable domain: GAGVSQSPSNKVTEKGKDVELRCDPISGHTALYWYRQSLGQGLEFLIYFQGNSAPDKSGLPSDRFSAERTGGSVSTLTIQRTQQEDSAVYLCASHPRAGSGYTFGSGTRLTVV.

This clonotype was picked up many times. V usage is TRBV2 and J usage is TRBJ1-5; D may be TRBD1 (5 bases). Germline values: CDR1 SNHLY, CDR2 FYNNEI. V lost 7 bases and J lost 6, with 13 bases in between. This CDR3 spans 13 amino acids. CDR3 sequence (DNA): TGTGCCAGCACGGGCAGGGAAGGTCAGCCCCAGCATTTT. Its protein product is CASTGREGQPQHF. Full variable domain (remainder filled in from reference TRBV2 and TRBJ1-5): EPEVTQTPSHQVTQMGQEVILRCVPISNHLYFYWYRQILGQKVEFLVSFYNNEISEKSEIFDDQFSVERPDGSNFTLKIRSTKLEDSAMYFCASTGREGQPQHFGDGTRLSIL.

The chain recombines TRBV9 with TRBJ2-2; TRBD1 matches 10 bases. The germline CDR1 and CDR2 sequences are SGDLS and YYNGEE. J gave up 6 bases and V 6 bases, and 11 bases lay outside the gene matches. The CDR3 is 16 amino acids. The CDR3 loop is CASTRDRGPWAGELFF. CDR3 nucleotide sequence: TGTGCCAGCACCCGGGACAGGGGACCATGGGCCGGGGAGCTGTTTTTT.

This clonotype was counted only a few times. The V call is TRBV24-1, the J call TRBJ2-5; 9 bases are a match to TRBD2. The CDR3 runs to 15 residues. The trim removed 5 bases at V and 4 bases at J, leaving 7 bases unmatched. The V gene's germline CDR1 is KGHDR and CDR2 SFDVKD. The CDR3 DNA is TGTGCCACCAGTGCCTCGACTAGCGGAAGAGAGACCCAGTACTTC. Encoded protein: CATSASTSGRETQYF.

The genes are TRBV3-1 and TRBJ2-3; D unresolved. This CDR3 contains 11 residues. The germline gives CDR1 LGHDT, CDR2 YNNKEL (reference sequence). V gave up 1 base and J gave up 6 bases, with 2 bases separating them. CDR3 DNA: TGTGCCAGCAGCCAAGTGGATACGCAGTATTTT. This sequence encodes CASSQVDTQYF.

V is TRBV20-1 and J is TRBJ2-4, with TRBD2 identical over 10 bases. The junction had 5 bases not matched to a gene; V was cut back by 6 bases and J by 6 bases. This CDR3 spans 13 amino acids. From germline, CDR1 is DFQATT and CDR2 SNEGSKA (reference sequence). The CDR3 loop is CSAEREGPNIQYF. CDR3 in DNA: TGCAGTGCCGAGCGGGAGGGCCCAAACATTCAGTACTTC.

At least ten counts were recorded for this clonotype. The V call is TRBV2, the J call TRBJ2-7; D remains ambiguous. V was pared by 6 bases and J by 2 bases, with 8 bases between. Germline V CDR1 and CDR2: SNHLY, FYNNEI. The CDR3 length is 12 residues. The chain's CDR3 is CASSLQPYEQYF. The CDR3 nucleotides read TGTGCCAGCAGCCTACAGCCCTACGAGCAGTACTTC.

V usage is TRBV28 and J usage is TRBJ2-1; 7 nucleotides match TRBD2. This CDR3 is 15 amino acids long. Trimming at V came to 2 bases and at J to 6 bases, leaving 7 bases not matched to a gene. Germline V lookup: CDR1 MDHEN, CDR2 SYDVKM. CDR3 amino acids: CASSLLADPFNEQFF. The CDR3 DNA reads TGTGCCAGCAGTTTACTAGCGGACCCTTTCAATGAGCAGTTCTTC.

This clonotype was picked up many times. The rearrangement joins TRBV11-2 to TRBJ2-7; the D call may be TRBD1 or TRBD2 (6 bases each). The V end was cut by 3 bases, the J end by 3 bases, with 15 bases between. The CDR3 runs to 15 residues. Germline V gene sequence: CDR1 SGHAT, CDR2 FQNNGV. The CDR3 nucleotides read TGTGCCAGCAGCTTGGGCTGGGGGGCAAACTACGAGCAGTACTTC. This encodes CASSLGWGANYEQYF.

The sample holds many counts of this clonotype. For the CDR3, the DNA is TGCAGTGCTAGAGATGACGTTTGGGGGACCCAGTACTTC. Translating gives CSARDDVWGTQYF. The chain recombines TRBV20-1 with TRBJ2-5; unclear D gene. Germline values: CDR1 DFQATT, CDR2 SNEGSKA (reference sequence). Trimming left V 0 bases short and J 7 bases short, with 12 bases between. This CDR3 region has 13 residues.

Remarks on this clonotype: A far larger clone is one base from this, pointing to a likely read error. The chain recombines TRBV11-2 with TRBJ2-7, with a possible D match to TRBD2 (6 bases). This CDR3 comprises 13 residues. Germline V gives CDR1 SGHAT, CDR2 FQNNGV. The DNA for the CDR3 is TGTGCCAGCAGCGCCGGGACTTACTACGAGCGGTACTTC. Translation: CASSAGTYYERYF.

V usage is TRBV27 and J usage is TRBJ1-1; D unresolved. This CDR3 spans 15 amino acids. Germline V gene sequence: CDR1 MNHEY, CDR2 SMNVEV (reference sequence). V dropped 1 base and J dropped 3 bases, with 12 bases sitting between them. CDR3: CASSLFPRGDTEAFF. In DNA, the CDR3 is TGTGCCAGCAGTTTATTCCCCCGGGGAGACACTGAAGCTTTCTTT.